This TCR beta chain appears in the sequencing data of a study of identical twins listed by TCRdb under 2016. Concerning the study at large: To test whether fetal clonotypes persist, the study used deep sequencing on TCR alpha and beta repertoires from monozygotic twins, unrelated adults of various ages, and cord blood. To rule out contamination, replicate twin experiments were performed at different times with different library preparation protocols. Broader findings and caveats from the paper: Recombination models systematically underestimated out-of-frame TCR alpha sharing in monozygotic twins but agreed with sharing between unrelated individuals. Compared with coincidental sharing between unrelated individuals, an excess of low generation-probability sequences was observed among out-of-frame TCR alpha sequences shared between twins. Because the same donors could not be followed over many years, the conclusions relied on cross-sectional statistical analysis. Zero-insertion analyses could be partly confounded by invariant T cells such as MAIT and iNKT, though diverse VJ usage argued against such confounding for most clonotypes. Fewer insertions were carried by abundant cord blood beta clonotypes, a similar but weaker trend appeared in young adult naive repertoires, and no such trend appeared in memory repertoires. Excess twin sharing in beta out-of-frame sequences was weaker because fewer shared sequences lowered the signal-to-noise ratio.

CDR1 is given as SGHKS and CDR2 as YYEKEE, both from the germline V gene (reference sequence). The germline ends are 17 bases apart after V is trimmed by 4 bases and J by 6 bases. The CDR3, from cysteine to phenylalanine, totals 14 residues. The entry retains the CDR3 DNA only, 42 bases that are in frame from base 1. Every donor in the study was a healthy Caucasian. Three pairs of female monozygotic twins, all aged 18 to 29 years, were included in the twin cohort. Miltenyi CD45RO+ enrichment and human naive T-cell isolation kits were used to isolate memory (CD45RO+) and naive T cells from PBMC. Libraries were made using 5' RACE. Sequenced using an Illumina HiSeq 2000. Template switching added a universal primer binding site, and the final cDNA carried a unique molecular identifier that allowed TCR cDNA molecules to be counted accurately. First-strand cDNA for TCR alpha and beta chains was synthesized from specific primers in the conserved constant-segment region. To control for contamination, every cDNA library was double barcoded, receiving both a SMART-Mk sample barcode and Illumina barcodes. TruSeq adapter sequences and Illumina sample barcodes were added in two successive PCR steps. The TCR alpha and beta cDNA libraries were sequenced on the Illumina HiSeq platform using custom primers. Per the source publication's procedure: Unique molecular identifiers were extracted from raw reads with MiGEC, and CDR3 positions were determined with MiXCR. For each individual, recombination models were inferred using an EM algorithm with the repgenHMM and IGoR tools. Shared clonotypes were analyzed with the tcR package in R, and sharing was normalized by the product of cloneset sizes. Out-of-frame nonproductive sequences were analyzed to study raw recombination free of thymic and clonal selection effects. The public reads were run again by TCRdb, first through fastp at Q25 and then through MiXCR, and only productive beta chains were kept. Each entry is one CDR3 protein sequence, shown with its most common DNA and genes. The authors' filters were not applied to this entry. The sample contains under 250,000 distinct CDR3 sequences, more than 6.5% of them found a single time. About 1.8% of the sample is taken by the ten largest.

This clonotype was seen more than once but under ten times. Its antigen is unknown. The record has no base qualities; no much larger clone is one base away. In addition, the sample was reused for a study of yellow fever vaccine responses in identical twins. The second study reports: According to the authors, the vaccine-induced T cell response in identical twins seemed to be partly convergent and partly specific to each individual. In the study, vaccine-responding T cell clones were precisely tracked in identical twins.

This sequence originates from a woman under 30 in good health. The chain was built from TRBV5-5 and TRBJ2-7; matching of 6 bases hints at TRBD2 as the D gene. Sample: memory (CD45RO+) T cells sorted from blood. Reading the label with the study, this specimen's cell subset or site is: CD45RO+ enriched T cells. The CDR3 here reads CASSPGTPTSEQYF. Here is the DNA: TGTGCCAGCAGCCCCGGGACTCCGACATCCGAGCAGTACTTC.